This TCR beta chain was observed in a study of blood T cell repertoires in COVID-19. Study overall: T cells, B-cell-depleted T cells, or PBMCs supplied cDNA or gDNA.

The cohort comprised adults aged roughly 18 to 95 years residing in about two dozen US areas. Clinical history as reported by participants underpinned cohort assignment. CDR1 and CDR2 (germline): SEHNR, FQNEAQ (reference sequence). The V gene lost 7 bases and the J gene lost 5 bases, with 15 bases spanning the gap. CDR3 size: 15 residues. Profiling relied on immunoSEQ multiplex PCR, and the TCRdb table lists in-frame clones only, not all of them. The sample lists approximately 230,000 clones, approximately 90% occurring once. The chain employs TRBV7-9 and TRBJ1-6; tentative D call: TRBD1 (6 bases). Sequencing was done on a sample of PBMCs or T cells enriched from blood (not recorded which). The receptor was isolated from a man aged 18-30 years who had recovered from COVID-19. The CDR3 coding sequence is TGTGCCAGCAAGAGGGGGTGGCAGGATAATTCACCCCTCCACTTT. Residues: CASKRGWQDNSPLHF.